This T cell receptor beta chain emerged from a study of CD8+CD57+ T cells in acquired aplastic anemia. Study in general: The sorted CD4+ and CD8+ cells yielded an average around 3.4 ug of DNA. Study-wide points: Patients were compared with controls for CD8+ Simpson's diversity, and no significant difference emerged. Between patients and controls, around 27 CD8+ CDR3 sequences were found in common.

Sequenced patients had shown CD8+CD57+ cell expansion by flow cytometry. Every one of the patients had aplastic anemia (severe, acquired). Template material for TCR beta VDJ and CDR3 profiling consisted of genomic DNA. TCRdb reanalysed the reads using MiXCR and keeps one entry per CDR3 protein. The sample has over 150,000 distinct CDR3 sequences, 71% seen once. Germline-derived CDR1 and CDR2 are SNHLY and FYNNEI. This CDR3 has 14 amino acids. The J segment lost 2 bases and the V segment lost 6 bases, leaving 7 bases of the junction unmatched. On this clonotype: Its antigen remains unidentified.

The clonotype was recovered from a human donor with aplastic anemia. The material sequenced was sorted CD4+, CD8+, or CD8+CD57+ T cells (not recorded which) from PBMCs. The rearrangement links TRBV2 to TRBJ2-7, with 7 bases that match TRBD1. CDR3 coding DNA: TGTGCCAGCAGGCCCGGGACAGACGCCTACGAGCAGTACTTC. Protein: CASRPGTDAYEQYF. The whole variable domain, filled in from reference TRBV2 and TRBJ2-7, reads EPEVTQTPSHQVTQMGQEVILRCVPISNHLYFYWYRQILGQKVEFLVSFYNNEISEKSEIFDDQFSVERPDGSNFTLKIRSTKLEDSAMYFCASRPGTDAYEQYFGPGTRLTVT.